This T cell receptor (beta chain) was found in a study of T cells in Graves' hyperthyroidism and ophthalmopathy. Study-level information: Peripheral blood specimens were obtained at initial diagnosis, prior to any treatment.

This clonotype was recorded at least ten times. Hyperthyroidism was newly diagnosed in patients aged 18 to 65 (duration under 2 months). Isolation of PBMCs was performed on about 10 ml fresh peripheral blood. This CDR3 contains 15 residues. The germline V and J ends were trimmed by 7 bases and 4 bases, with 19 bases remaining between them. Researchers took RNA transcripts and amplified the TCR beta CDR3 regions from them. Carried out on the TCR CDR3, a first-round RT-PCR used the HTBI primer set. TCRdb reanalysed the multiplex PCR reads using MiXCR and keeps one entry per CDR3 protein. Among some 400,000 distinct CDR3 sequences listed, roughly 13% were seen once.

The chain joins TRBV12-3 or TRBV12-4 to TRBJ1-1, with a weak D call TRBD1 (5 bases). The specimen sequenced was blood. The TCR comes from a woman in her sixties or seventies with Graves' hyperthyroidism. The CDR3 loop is CASTLFRDRGTEAFF. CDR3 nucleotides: TGTGCCAGCACCCTCTTCCGGGACCGAGGCACTGAAGCTTTCTTT.